One and the same sample provided the 23 T cell receptor beta chains below, sequenced in a study of T cells in Graves' hyperthyroidism and ophthalmopathy. TCR beta CDR3 sequences were amplified from RNA transcripts. The HTBI set primed first-round TCR CDR3 RT-PCR. Each CDR3 protein gets one entry after TCRdb re-called the multiplex PCR reads with MiXCR. Of around 450,000 distinct CDR3 sequences in the sample, approximately 15% were seen once. What was sequenced was blood. These TCRs come from a woman aged 18-35 years with Graves' hyperthyroidism.

This clonotype came up many times. This chain uses TRBV5-8 with TRBJ2-3, with D possibly called TRBD1 or TRBD2 (5 bases each). Germline CDR1 and CDR2: SGHTS and YDEGEE. This CDR3 spans 15 amino acids. V was cut by 7 bases and J by 2 bases, with 17 bases left in between. CDR3 in amino acids: CASAYGTAITDTQYF. In nucleotides, the CDR3 is TGTGCCAGCGCTTACGGGACGGCTATCACAGATACGCAGTATTTT.

The V gene is TRBV3-1, the J gene TRBJ2-2; 8 bases align to TRBD1. The V gene end was trimmed by 3 bases and the J gene end by 2 bases; junction bases not matched to a gene: 5. Germline V gives CDR1 LGHDT, CDR2 YNNKEL (reference sequence). The CDR3 sequence is 16 residues long. CDR3 region: CASSHPTGVNTGELFF. The CDR3 nucleotides are TGTGCCAGCAGCCACCCGACAGGGGTCAACACCGGGGAGCTGTTTTTT. Based on the CDR3 plus reference TRBV3-1 and TRBJ2-2, the full variable domain is DTAVSQTPKYLVTQMGNDKSIKCEQNLGHDTMYWYKQDSKKFLKIMFSYNNKELIINETVPNRFSPKSPDKAHLNLHINSLELGDSAVYFCASSHPTGVNTGELFFGEGSRLTVL.

Only a few counts were recorded for this clonotype. This chain connects TRBV29-1 to TRBJ1-2; TRBD1 agrees at 7 bases. V shed 6 bases, J shed 0 bases, and the junction held 7 bases outside the gene matches. The CDR3 has 14 residues. The V gene's germline CDR1 is SQVTM and CDR2 ANQGSEA. CDR3 bases: TGCAGCGTCGAAACGGGACAGTCTAACTATGGCTACACCTTC. It specifies CSVETGQSNYGYTF. Using reference TRBV29-1 and TRBJ1-2 for the parts outside the CDR3, the full variable domain is SAVISQKPSRDICQRGTSLTIQCQVDSQVTMMFWYRQQPGQSLTLIATANQGSEATYESGFVIDKFPISRPNLTFSTLTVSNMSPEDSSIYLCSVETGQSNYGYTFGSGTRLTVV.

In this sample, this clonotype turned up many times. This chain joins TRBV30 and TRBJ2-2; D not certain. With 2 bases removed from V and 7 bases from J, the gap between germline ends came to 11 bases. CDR1 is GTSNPN, CDR2 SVGIG, per germline (reference sequence). The CDR3 covers 13 residues. CDR3 DNA: TGTGCCTGGAGTTGGCTAGTGAACGGGGAGCTGTTTTTT. Translating gives CAWSWLVNGELFF.

This clonotype was seen at least ten times. V usage is TRBV28 and J usage is TRBJ2-7; D possibly corresponds to TRBD1 (7 bases). The CDR3 runs 13 residues. V was cut by 8 bases and J by 6 bases, with 17 bases left in between. Germline V gives CDR1 MDHEN, CDR2 SYDVKM. The DNA for the CDR3 is TGTGCCAGCGCGAACCGACAGGGAGGCGAGCAGTACTTC. Its translation: CASANRQGGEQYF.

V usage is TRBV28 and J usage is TRBJ1-2; no clear D gene. Trimming shortened V by 2 bases and J by 2 bases, and 12 bases separated the two germline ends. The CDR3 is 15 residues long. Germline V lookup: CDR1 MDHEN, CDR2 SYDVKM. CDR3 amino acids: CASSLAPIDNYGYTF. The CDR3 bases are TGTGCCAGCAGTTTAGCCCCCATCGACAACTATGGCTACACCTTC.

This clonotype was seen repeatedly, ten times or more. The chain employs TRBV12-3 or TRBV12-4 and TRBJ2-5, with 10 bases matching TRBD2. The CDR3 contains 15 residues. Trimming cost V 7 bases and J 2 bases; bases outside gene matches: 7. In DNA, the CDR3 is TGTGCCAGCACCAAGAGTAGCGGGGGGCAAGAGACCCAGTACTTC. Translation: CASTKSSGGQETQYF.

This clonotype was recorded many times. The chain couples TRBV7-8 to TRBJ2-2; 8 bases align to TRBD1. Germline CDR1 reads SGHVS; CDR2 reads FQNEAQ. V gave up 5 bases and J gave up 5 bases; unmatched junction bases: 7. The CDR3 is 15 residues long. DNA of the CDR3: TGTGCCAGCAGCCAATGGGACAGGAGAACCGGGGAGCTGTTTTTT. Protein: CASSQWDRRTGELFF.

This CDR3 is CASSLTPYGYTF. The CDR3 DNA sequence: TGTGCCAGCAGCCTCACCCCCTATGGCTACACCTTC. The genes are TRBV5-4 and TRBJ1-2, with D unresolved. The germline V gene has CDR1 SGHNT and CDR2 YYREEE (reference sequence). CDR3 length: 12 residues. V lost 4 bases and J 4 bases, leaving 8 bases between the germline ends.

This clonotype has ten or more counts. The gene calls are TRBV28 and TRBJ2-4; 8 bases match TRBD2. This CDR3 spans 17 amino acids. The J segment lost 1 base and the V segment lost 1 base, leaving 6 bases of the junction unmatched. The germline gives CDR1 MDHEN, CDR2 SYDVKM. CDR3 nucleotides: TGTGCCAGCAGTTTATTCCCTAGCGGGTGGGCCAAAAACATTCAGTACTTC. It encodes CASSLFPSGWAKNIQYF.

A remark on this clonotype: With a much larger clone just one base away, this may be a read error. The genes are TRBV5-8 and TRBJ1-5; no clear D gene. Looked up from germline, CDR1 is SGHTS and CDR2 is YDEGEE. The CDR3 has 16 amino acids. The CDR3 loop reads CTSSLRPVLSNQPQHF. CDR3 coding DNA: TGTACCAGCAGCCTCCGCCCCGTTCTGAGCAATCAGCCCCAGCATTTT.

This clonotype has at least ten counts. The rearrangement uses TRBV24-1 and TRBJ2-1, with 7 bases aligning to TRBD2. Germline V gene data show CDR1 as KGHDR and CDR2 as SFDVKD. This CDR3 has 11 amino acids. The junction had 4 bases not matched to a gene; V was cut back by 9 bases and J by 9 bases. CDR3 residues: CATGRGGEQFF. In DNA, the CDR3 is TGTGCCACCGGCCGCGGGGGTGAGCAGTTCTTC.

This clonotype was detected only a few times. CDR3 coding DNA: TGTGCCACCAGCCCCGGTAATACTCGACAGCCCCAGCATTTT. It is translated as CATSPGNTRQPQHF. The chain recombines TRBV15 with TRBJ1-5; D not certain. This CDR3 comprises 14 residues. Germline V gene data show CDR1 as LNHNV and CDR2 as YYDKDF (reference sequence). Trimming took 5 bases from V and 7 from J, leaving 15 bases between them. The full variable domain, rest sourced from reference TRBV15 and TRBJ1-5, is DAMVIQNPRYQVTQFGKPVTLSCSQTLNHNVMYWYQQKSSQAPKLLFHYYDKDFNNEADTPDNFQSRRPNTSFCFLDIRSPGLGDTAMYLCATSPGNTRQPQHFGDGTRLSIL.

This clonotype was found many times. This sequence joins TRBV28 and TRBJ2-1; no firm D call. Germline loops: CDR1 MDHEN, CDR2 SYDVKM. V lost 5 bases and J lost 5, with 4 bases in between. The CDR3 is 11 amino acids. The CDR3 DNA is TGTGCCAGCAGTGCCAACAATGAGCAGTTCTTC. Translated: CASSANNEQFF. The full variable domain, its missing parts supplied by reference TRBV28 and TRBJ2-1, is DVKVTQSSRYLVKRTGEKVFLECVQDMDHENMFWYRQDPGLGLRLIYFSYDVKMKEKGDIPEGYSVSREKKERFSLILESASTNQTSMYLCASSANNEQFFGPGTRLTVL.

This clonotype has ten or more counts. The rearrangement joins TRBV10-3 to TRBJ2-7; 10 bases line up with TRBD1. The CDR3 sequence is 15 residues long. V lost 3 bases and J lost 1; bases outside the gene matches: 3. The V gene's germline CDR1 is ENHRY and CDR2 SYGVKD. The DNA for the CDR3 is TGTGCCATCAGTGATCGGACAGGGGGATCCTACGAGCAGTACTTC. Amino acids: CAISDRTGGSYEQYF.

This clonotype was seen many times. The rearrangement uses TRBV9 and TRBJ1-2; the D gene is possibly TRBD1 (5 bases). Germline loops: CDR1 SGDLS, CDR2 YYNGEE. The length of the CDR3 is 15 residues. The germline V and J ends were trimmed by 4 bases and 4 bases, with 17 bases remaining between them. CDR3 coding DNA: TGTGCCAGCAGCCTTCGCCCGGGGCAGGGCTATGGCTACACCTTC. Its protein is CASSLRPGQGYGYTF.

In its sample, this clonotype was seen many times. The chain recombines TRBV11-2 with TRBJ2-5, with D uncertain. CDR3 length: 14 amino acids. Germline values: CDR1 SGHAT, CDR2 FQNNGV. The germline V and J ends were trimmed by 0 bases and 2 bases, with 7 bases remaining between them. CDR3 in amino acids: CASSLEGRQETQYF. The CDR3 DNA sequence: TGTGCCAGCAGCTTAGAAGGTCGGCAAGAGACCCAGTACTTC.

Concerning this clonotype: Since a much larger clone is just one base distant, this may be a read error. This chain links TRBV19 with TRBJ1-6; no clear D gene. Germline CDR1 LNHDA, CDR2 SQIVND (reference sequence). This CDR3 region has 13 residues. V lost 3 bases to trimming and J lost 8 bases, with 8 bases between them. The CDR3 is CASSIGSHSPLHF. Here the CDR3 DNA reads TGTGCCAGTAGTATTGGTAGCCATTCACCCCTCCACTTT. The entire variable domain, with the rest obtained from reference TRBV19 and TRBJ1-6, is as follows: DGGITQSPKYLFRKEGQNVTLSCEQNLNHDAMYWYRQDPGQGLRLIYYSQIVNDFQKGDIAEGYSVSREKKESFPLTVTSAQKNPTAFYLCASSIGSHSPLHFGNGTRLTVT.

This clonotype was counted many times. The chain recombines TRBV11-2 with TRBJ2-1; 8 bases line up with TRBD2. V trimming: 5 bases; J trimming: 8 bases; junction bases outside the gene matches: 11. The CDR3 is 15 residues long. Germline assignment: CDR1 SGHAT and CDR2 FQNNGV. DNA for the CDR3: TGTGCCAGCAGCCCTCTGGCGGGAGGCGTCTATGAGCAGTTCTTC. This gives the protein CASSPLAGGVYEQFF.

This clonotype has a count of ten or more. The V call is TRBV6-1, the J call TRBJ1-2; 8 bases map to TRBD1. The CDR3 totals 15 residues. V lost 7 bases, J lost 8 bases, and 15 bases stayed unmatched. The germline gives CDR1 MNHNS, CDR2 SASEGT. The CDR3 sequence: CASTPEPTGAGGYTF. CDR3 DNA: TGTGCCAGCACTCCGGAACCGACAGGGGCAGGAGGCTACACCTTC.

This clonotype was seen repeatedly, ten times or more. V and J are TRBV25-1 and TRBJ2-5, with D possibly TRBD1 on 5 matching bases. The CDR3 is 18 amino acids. In germline, CDR1 is MGHDK, CDR2 SYGVNS. Trimming removed 3 bases from V and 4 bases from J, with 24 bases in between. This chain's CDR3 is CASSDSRQFVGSVETQYF. The CDR3 DNA reads as TGTGCCAGCAGTGACTCCCGACAGTTCGTTGGGTCCGTAGAGACCCAGTACTTC.

The rearrangement uses TRBV4-1 and TRBJ2-7; TRBD2 is a possible D gene (6 bases). The germline CDR1 and CDR2 sequences are MGHRA and YSYEKL. This CDR3 has 15 amino acids. The ends were cut back, 0 bases at V and 3 bases at J, with 12 bases in the middle. CDR3 nucleotides: TGCGCCAGCAGCCAAGAATTCGGCGGGATCTACGAGCAGTACTTC. This sequence encodes CASSQEFGGIYEQYF.

In its sample, this clonotype was seen many times. The rearrangement joins TRBV20-1 to TRBJ2-7, with 11 positions matching TRBD2. The V and J ends lost 3 bases and 2 bases, in that order; junction bases with no gene match: 6. Germline CDR1 is DFQATT and CDR2 is SNEGSKA (reference sequence). The CDR3 has 15 residues. The CDR3 region has the DNA TGCAGTGCTAGTCTGAGTAGCGGGGGGGCCTACGAGCAGTACTTC. It encodes CSASLSSGGAYEQYF.